Listed here is a single T cell receptor (beta chain). Antigen specificity is unknown. With 60 Vbeta and 13 Jbeta primers, the PCR was carried out. Original analysis: In a later analysis, of some 80 million unique beta chains, about 12 million appeared in at least two donors. The method was immunoSEQ multiplex PCR; TCRdb's version includes in-frame clones alone and lacks a portion of them. V, J and clone size were drawn from that table, and D and trimming were deduced from the DNA. In the table there are some 170,000 clones, about four fifths of which are singletons. This sample stems from a study of cytomegalovirus exposure and HLA in healthy donors. Whole-study findings and limits: Some 150 TCR beta chains were listed as cytomegalovirus-associated.

Germline CDR1 and CDR2: MNHNY and SVGAGI (reference sequence). This CDR3 region has 13 residues. V lost 5 bases and J 10 bases, leaving 15 bases between the germline ends. Sequenced input: PBMCs. This sequence joins TRBV6-6 and TRBJ2-1, with a tentative D call TRBD1 (5 bases). The clonotype was recovered from a woman between 45 and 60 years old in good health and CMV-seronegative. The CDR3 DNA reads TGTGCCAGCAGTCGACCGGACATTCGGGAGCAGTTCTTC. Its protein product is CASSRPDIREQFF.